The 28 T cell receptor beta chains presented below share a single source sample, sequenced in a study. Adaptor-ligated barcode primers were used to amplify TRBV12-4/TRBJ1-2 clonotypes. MiXCR, applied by TCRdb to the multiplex PCR reads, yields one record per CDR3 protein. The table includes roughly 700 distinct CDR3 sequences, over 12% detected once. Sequencing input: naive CD4+ T cells sorted from blood. Sample subset: naive CD4+ T cells, CD4+CD45RA+CD25-. The receptors shown here come from a female donor with breast cancer.

Relative to its sample, this clonotype is medium-sized. This chain connects TRBV12-3 or TRBV12-4 to TRBJ1-2; TRBD1 might be the D (5 bases). Trimming left V 3 bases short and J 7 bases short, with 12 bases between. CDR3 length: 13 amino acids. The CDR3 nucleotides are TGTGCCAGCAGTTTCACCCAGGGAGTTGGCTACACCTTC. This codes for CASSFTQGVGYTF.

CDR3 DNA: TGTGCCAGCAGTTTGGCCTCGGGTGGCTACACCTTC. This translates into CASSLASGGYTF. This sequence joins TRBV12-3 or TRBV12-4 and TRBJ1-2; D ambiguous. The germline V and J ends were trimmed by 3 bases and 7 bases, with 9 bases remaining between them. The CDR3 is 12 amino acids.

By share, this clonotype ranks as medium-sized. The CDR3 coding sequence is TGTGCCAGCAGTTTAGGGCTCCCTCTCAACGGCTACACCTTC. Amino acids: CASSLGLPLNGYTF. V usage is TRBV12-3 or TRBV12-4 and J usage is TRBJ1-2; D unclear. This CDR3 spans 14 amino acids. The germline V and J ends were trimmed by 1 base and 8 bases, with 14 bases remaining between them.

This clonotype is classed as medium-sized (0.01 to 0.1%). This chain links TRBV12-3 or TRBV12-4 with TRBJ1-2; maybe TRBD1 (6 bases). CDR3 length equals 13 residues. V shed 7 bases and J shed 7 bases, with 16 bases lying between them. CDR3 loop: CASTIQQGSGYTF. The DNA of the CDR3 is TGTGCCAGCACTATTCAACAGGGAAGTGGCTACACCTTC.

In this sample, this clonotype is medium-sized. The chain recombines TRBV12-3 or TRBV12-4 with TRBJ1-2; weak D call: TRBD1 (6 bases). V was trimmed by 1 base and J by 3 bases, leaving 15 bases between them. The CDR3 spans 16 residues. Here the CDR3 DNA reads TGTGCCAGCAGTTTAGGAACGGGACATCGTGACTATGGCTACACCTTC. It translates to CASSLGTGHRDYGYTF.

The J gene is TRBJ1-2, the V gene TRBV12-3 or TRBV12-4; 8 bases fit TRBD1. The CDR3 consists of 14 residues. Trimming cost V 7 bases and J 5 bases; bases outside gene matches: 9. The CDR3 sequence is CASNKPGQVYGYTF. In DNA, the CDR3 is TGTGCCAGCAACAAGCCGGGACAGGTGTATGGCTACACCTTC.

This clonotype rates as large. An end of the junction differs from the germline gene, which may be a read error. The rearrangement joins TRBV12-3 or TRBV12-4 to TRBJ1-2, with 7 bases that match TRBD1. The CDR3 has 10 amino acids. The DNA of the CDR3 is TGTGCCAGCAGTGCGGGACAGCCAAGCTTC. Amino acids: CASSAGQPSF.

In its sample, this clonotype is medium-sized. The J gene is TRBJ1-2, the V gene TRBV12-3 or TRBV12-4; 7 nucleotides align to TRBD1. The junction had 5 bases not matched to a gene; V was cut back by 9 bases and J by 1 base. The CDR3 has 13 amino acids. The CDR3 bases are TGTGCCAGTACGGGACAGAATAACTATGGCTACACCTTC. Translating gives CASTGQNNYGYTF.

This clonotype is categorized as medium-sized. The chain links TRBV12-3 or TRBV12-4 to TRBJ1-2; D might be TRBD1 (6 bases). The CDR3 contains 14 residues. Between the trimmed V and J ends, which lost 0 bases and 3 bases, there was a span of 8 bases. CDR3 sequence reads: CASSLAAGDYGYTF. The CDR3 DNA is TGTGCCAGCAGTTTAGCGGCAGGGGACTATGGCTACACCTTC.

This chain uses TRBV12-3 or TRBV12-4 with TRBJ1-2, with 8 bases lining up with TRBD1. V lost 6 bases to trimming and J lost 5 bases; unmatched junction nucleotides: 8. This CDR3 has 14 residues. The CDR3 reads CASSRDRLGYGYTF. The CDR3 DNA is TGTGCCAGCAGCCGGGACAGGCTCGGGTATGGCTACACCTTC.

By share, this clonotype counts as large. The J gene is TRBJ1-2, the V gene TRBV12-3 or TRBV12-4, with D unclear. The CDR3 is made up of 13 amino acids. Trimming removed 6 bases from V and 1 base from J, with 9 bases in between. CDR3 loop: CASRNQVNYGYTF. The CDR3 bases are TGTGCCAGCAGAAACCAGGTTAACTATGGCTACACCTTC.

This clonotype is judged medium-sized (0.01 to 0.1%). The chain carries TRBV12-3 or TRBV12-4 and TRBJ1-2; D is uncertain. Trimming removed 6 bases at V and 4 bases at J, with 12 bases between. This CDR3 is 13 amino acids long. As DNA, the CDR3 is TGTGCCAGCAGCCTTGACGGACTCTATGGCTACACCTTC. Translated: CASSLDGLYGYTF.

This clonotype is labeled as large (0.1 to 1%). This chain uses TRBV12-3 or TRBV12-4 with TRBJ1-2, with 8 bases matching TRBD1. CDR3 length: 15 amino acids. With V trimmed by 4 bases and J by 4 bases, 8 bases remained unmatched. In DNA, the CDR3 is TGTGCCAGCAGTTCCGGGACAGGAGAACTCTATGGCTACACCTTC. It is translated as CASSSGTGELYGYTF.

This clonotype is labeled medium-sized. The chain employs TRBV12-3 or TRBV12-4 and TRBJ1-2, with D possibly matching TRBD1 (5 bases). This CDR3 is built from 11 residues. The V end lost 4 bases, the J end lost 8 bases, and 8 bases lay between the germline ends. The CDR3 DNA is TGTGCCAGCAGTTCCCGGACAGGCTACACCTTC. Amino acids: CASSSRTGYTF.

This clonotype came up once. The rearrangement joins TRBV12-3 or TRBV12-4 to TRBJ1-2; unclear D gene. The CDR3 has 15 amino acids. V lost 0 bases, J lost 5 bases, and 13 bases lay in between. The CDR3 is CASSLARTVSYGYTF. CDR3 nucleotide sequence: TGTGCCAGCAGTTTAGCGCGGACGGTCTCGTATGGCTACACCTTC.

By its share, this clonotype is large. The chain is built from TRBV12-3 or TRBV12-4 and TRBJ1-2; TRBD1 is a possible D gene (5 bases). V lost 4 bases and J lost 2, with 20 bases in between. The CDR3 totals 17 residues. In nucleotides, the CDR3 is TGTGCCAGCAGTTCCTCGGAGTGGACACCTGGCAACTATGGCTACACCTTC. Translating gives CASSSSEWTPGNYGYTF.

Many counts were recorded for this clonotype. V usage is TRBV12-3 or TRBV12-4 and J usage is TRBJ1-2; the D is unclear. CDR3 length equals 14 residues. The germline V and J ends were trimmed by 5 bases and 7 bases, with 17 bases remaining between them. The CDR3 DNA is TGTGCCAGCAGTCTAGACGGGAGGTACTCTGGCTACACCTTC. It specifies CASSLDGRYSGYTF.

The chain is built from TRBV12-3 or TRBV12-4 and TRBJ1-2; a possible D gene is TRBD1 (6 bases). The length of the CDR3 is 15 residues. The V end lost 6 bases, the J end lost 5 bases, and 19 bases lay between the germline ends. Here the CDR3 DNA reads TGTGCCAGCAGCCAGAGCGGGACACCTACTTATGGCTACACCTTC. It specifies CASSQSGTPTYGYTF.

This clonotype is labeled as medium-sized. J is TRBJ1-2 and V is TRBV12-3 or TRBV12-4; the match to TRBD1 covers 8 bases. Trimming removed 5 bases from V and 0 bases from J; junction bases left unmatched: 5. The CDR3 is made up of 15 amino acids. This CDR3 reads CASSRGQGTNYGYTF. CDR3 coding DNA: TGTGCCAGCAGTAGAGGACAGGGCACTAACTATGGCTACACCTTC.

This clonotype was seen a single time. The chain links TRBV12-3 or TRBV12-4 to TRBJ1-2; no reliable D call. With 2 bases removed from V and 4 bases from J, the gap between germline ends came to 8 bases. The CDR3 is 13 amino acids. CDR3 DNA: TGTGCCAGCAGTTTATCTAACAGCTATGGCTACACCTTC. As protein: CASSLSNSYGYTF.

This clonotype has only one observation. The chain is built from TRBV12-3 or TRBV12-4 and TRBJ1-2; D ambiguous. The CDR3 spans 14 residues. With 5 bases removed from V and 8 bases from J, the gap between germline ends came to 18 bases. The CDR3 DNA reads as TGTGCCAGCAGTCGTATACGAGGCCGCGTCGGCTACACCTTC. This gives the protein CASSRIRGRVGYTF.

By its share, this clonotype is large. J is TRBJ1-2 and V is TRBV12-3 or TRBV12-4, with 8 bases lining up with TRBD1. Unmatched junction bases numbered 6, after V lost 3 bases and J lost 6 bases. The CDR3 length is 14 residues. This CDR3 reads CASSFRDRFNGYTF. The CDR3 DNA follows: TGTGCCAGCAGTTTTCGGGACAGGTTTAATGGCTACACCTTC.

By share of the sample, this clonotype is medium-sized (0.01 to 0.1%). The chain couples TRBV12-3 or TRBV12-4 to TRBJ1-2, with unresolved D. The CDR3 covers 14 residues. V was clipped by 3 bases and J by 2 bases, with 10 bases between them. CDR3 loop: CASSLPPVNYGYTF. The CDR3 DNA is TGTGCCAGCAGTTTGCCACCGGTAAACTATGGCTACACCTTC.

Judged by abundance, this clonotype is medium-sized. The rearrangement joins TRBV12-3 or TRBV12-4 to TRBJ1-2; 9 bases fit TRBD1. The CDR3 contains 14 residues. V lost 4 bases, J lost 8 bases, and 8 bases stayed unmatched. In DNA, the CDR3 is TGTGCCAGCAGTTCCCGGACAGGGGCGTACGGCTACACCTTC. Protein sequence: CASSSRTGAYGYTF.

This clonotype is medium-sized. CDR3 in DNA: TGTGCCAGCAGTCCACAACCGAGGGACTATGGCTACACCTTC. It yields the protein CASSPQPRDYGYTF. The chain is built from TRBV12-3 or TRBV12-4 and TRBJ1-2; D is unresolved. The CDR3 covers 14 residues. Between the trimmed V and J ends, which lost 5 bases and 3 bases, there was a span of 13 bases.

This clonotype is judged medium-sized. The J gene is TRBJ1-2, the V gene TRBV12-3 or TRBV12-4; no clear D. Trimming took 6 bases from V and 9 from J, leaving 17 bases between them. This CDR3 has 13 residues. Written as DNA, the CDR3 is TGTGCCAGCAGCAAGACCCGTGGAGCTAGCTACACCTTC. It codes for CASSKTRGASYTF.

The rearrangement joins TRBV12-3 or TRBV12-4 to TRBJ1-2; D is undetermined. This CDR3 is built from 15 residues. Trimming removed 5 bases at V and 5 bases at J, with 18 bases between. CDR3 sequence reads: CASSPVLGRVYGYTF. CDR3 coding DNA: TGTGCCAGCAGTCCTGTCCTTGGGAGAGTATATGGCTACACCTTC.

This clonotype is labeled as large. The J gene is TRBJ1-2, the V gene TRBV12-3 or TRBV12-4; tentative D call: TRBD1 (6 bases). The CDR3 has 13 amino acids. The ends were cut back, 5 bases at V and 5 bases at J, with 12 bases in the middle. In DNA, the CDR3 is TGTGCCAGCAGTCCGGACAGAGATTATGGCTACACCTTC. This codes for CASSPDRDYGYTF.